This is a list of T cell receptor beta chains from one sample in a study of PD-1 blockade in classical Hodgkin lymphoma. Profiled with immunoSEQ multiplex PCR; TCRdb holds only in-frame clones, not every one. This sample has 39,000 or so clones, with about 85% found just once. Sequencing used peripheral blood mononuclear cells (PBMCs), obtained before the second cycle of nivolumab. These TCRs come from a human donor with classical Hodgkin lymphoma. Both conserved end residues are part of each CDR3. Each record gives: V gene, D gene, CDR3 length, clone size, J gene, CDR3 DNA, CDR3 protein. The D gene is left open where the match is weak. The size of a clone is reported for some rows only, either as once, few or many, or as a class for expanded clones.

TRBV28	TRBD1	15	-	TRBJ2-5	TGTGCCAGCAAACTTTTGGACAGGGACCAAGAGACCCAGTACTTC	CASKLLDRDQETQYF
TRBV2	-	11	-	TRBJ1-1	TGTGCCAGCATGAGGGTTGCAGAAGCTTTCTTT	CASMRVAEAFF
TRBV6-4	TRBD2	15	-	TRBJ2-1	TGTGCCAGCAGTGACGGGACTAGCGGGGGGAATGAGCAGTTCTTC	CASSDGTSGGNEQFF
TRBV28	-	17	-	TRBJ2-7	TGTGCCAGCAGTCTGACTTCCGAAGGCTCATGGTCGGGCGAGCAGTACTTC	CASSLTSEGSWSGEQYF
TRBV5-3	TRBD1	11	-	TRBJ2-7	TGTGCCAGAAGCGAGACAGGGAGGCAGTACTTC	CARSETGRQYF
TRBV20-1	-	10	-	TRBJ2-7	TGCAGTGCCGCTACCCCTGAGCAGTACTTC	CSAATPEQYF
TRBV5-1	TRBD2	14	few	TRBJ2-1	TGCGCCAGCAGCTTAGTTAGCGGGAACAATGAGCAGTTCTTC	CASSLVSGNNEQFF
TRBV28	-	12	-	TRBJ2-5	TGTGCCAGCAGTGAAATCCAAGAGACCCAGTACTTC	CASSEIQETQYF
TRBV28	-	13	-	TRBJ1-2	TGTGCCAGCAGTTTTCTCGGGGGGCTTGGCTACACCTTC	CASSFLGGLGYTF
TRBV29-1	-	13	once	TRBJ1-5	TGCAGCGTTGCGTTAGCAGCTAATCAGCCCCAGCATTTT	CSVALAANQPQHF
TRBV7-8	-	15	-	TRBJ1-3	TGTGCCAGCAGCTCCCGGGACACCTCTGGAAACACCATATATTTT	CASSSRDTSGNTIYF
TRBV9	TRBD2	17	once	TRBJ2-2	TGTGCCAGCAGCGTAGTTGGGAGCGGGGCCGAAAGGCGGGAGCTGTTTTTT	CASSVVGSGAERRELFF
TRBV5-1	-	14	-	TRBJ1-4	TGCGCCAGCAGCTTACGACAGAAAAATGAAAAACTGTTTTTT	CASSLRQKNEKLFF
TRBV18	TRBD2	17	-	TRBJ2-1	TGTGCCAGCTCACCCCAGGGACTAGCGGGAGGAGTGAGTGAGCAGTTCTTC	CASSPQGLAGGVSEQFF
TRBV27	TRBD2	15	-	TRBJ2-3	TGTGCCAGCAGACTCGGACTAGCGGGCACAGATACGCAGTATTTT	CASRLGLAGTDTQYF
TRBV19	TRBD2	15	-	TRBJ2-5	TGTGCCAGTAGCTCCTTGGCTAGCGGACGAGAGACCCAGTACTTC	CASSSLASGRETQYF
TRBV5-1	-	13	few	TRBJ2-7	TGCGCCAGCAGCTTGGCAGGGAGGTACGAGCAGTACTTC	CASSLAGRYEQYF
TRBV29-1	-	15	few	TRBJ2-5	TGCAGCGTTATTGGATCGGGGGGCCTCCAAGAGACCCAGTACTTC	CSVIGSGGLQETQYF
TRBV5-1	TRBD2	14	-	TRBJ2-1	TGCGCCAGCAGCTTAAAAGGGACTAGCAATGAGCAGTTCTTC	CASSLKGTSNEQFF
TRBV19	-	14	few	TRBJ1-1	TGTGCCAGTAGTATAGTTGGTGCCTTCACTGAAGCTTTCTTT	CASSIVGAFTEAFF
TRBV6-1	-	14	-	TRBJ1-5	TGTGCCAGCAGTGAAGGGGGTACACTCCAGCCCCAGCATTTT	CASSEGGTLQPQHF
TRBV5-5	-	16	-	TRBJ1-4	TGTGCCAGCAGCTTGGCCCTCGGATCAACTAATGAAAAACTGTTTTTT	CASSLALGSTNEKLFF
TRBV7-8	TRBD2	15	-	TRBJ2-1	TGTGCCAGCAGCGCCGGGACTAGCGGGCCTCATGAGCAGTTCTTC	CASSAGTSGPHEQFF
TRBV19	TRBD1	16	few	TRBJ2-2	TGTGCCAGTAGTATAGTGGCAGGGGGTTCGTCCGGGGAGCTGTTTTTT	CASSIVAGGSSGELFF
TRBV19	TRBD1	14	-	TRBJ2-7	TGTGCCAGTAGTACTACAGGGGGTTCGTACGAGCAGTACTTC	CASSTTGGSYEQYF
TRBV6-4	TRBD2	18	-	TRBJ2-7	TGTGCCAGCAGTGACCCAACCAGGGGTCCAGCGGGAGCCTACGAGCAGTACTTC	CASSDPTRGPAGAYEQYF
TRBV5-1	TRBD1	16	-	TRBJ2-1	TGCGCCAGCAGCTTTCGGACAGGGGGGGACTACAATGAGCAGTTCTTC	CASSFRTGGDYNEQFF
TRBV4-1	-	17	-	TRBJ2-6	TGCGCCAGCAGCCAAGAAATGGGGGGCTCTGGGGCCAACGTCCTGACTTTC	CASSQEMGGSGANVLTF
TRBV19	TRBD2	17	-	TRBJ2-1	TGTGCCAGTAGTATTCGGACTAGCGGGACCTACCGTAATGAGCAGTTCTTC	CASSIRTSGTYRNEQFF
TRBV10-3	-	14	-	TRBJ1-1	TGTGCCACCTGGCGACCAACAGGGTCCCCTGAAGCTTTCTTT	CATWRPTGSPEAFF
TRBV19	-	14	-	TRBJ2-4	TGTGCCAGTAGTATTTCTGCGGGTAAAAACATTCAGTACTTC	CASSISAGKNIQYF
TRBV25-1	-	15	few	TRBJ2-7	TGTGCCAGCTCCATACGCAGGGGCTTGACCTACGAGCAGTACTTC	CASSIRRGLTYEQYF
TRBV13	-	14	-	TRBJ2-3	TGTGCCAGCAGCTTAGGCGGGAGCACAGATACGCAGTATTTT	CASSLGGSTDTQYF
TRBV9	-	15	-	TRBJ2-7	TGTGCCAGCAGCGTAGGTCCCTTTGGGACCAACGAGCAGTACTTC	CASSVGPFGTNEQYF
TRBV5-4	TRBD2	19	-	TRBJ2-3	TGTGCCAGCAGCTTGCGCCGGACTAGCGGGAGAGGGAGCACAGATACGCAGTATTTT	CASSLRRTSGRGSTDTQYF
TRBV5-1	-	14	-	TRBJ2-1	TGCGCCAGCAGCTTATCGGGGCTAAACAATGAGCAGTTCTTC	CASSLSGLNNEQFF
TRBV6-5	-	13	-	TRBJ1-2	TGTGCCAGCAGTTACGCCGCGGGCTATGGCTACACCTTC	CASSYAAGYGYTF
TRBV5-1	TRBD1	16	-	TRBJ2-7	TGCGCCAGCAGCGTACGGCCGGGACAGGGTTTCTACGAGCAGTACTTC	CASSVRPGQGFYEQYF
TRBV5-5	-	14	-	TRBJ2-7	TGTGCCAGCAGCTTGGTCCCAGCAACCTACGAGCAGTACTTC	CASSLVPATYEQYF
TRBV18	-	16	once	TRBJ1-2	TGTGCCAGCTCACCACCTTCAACACCAGCTAACTATGGCTACACCTTC	CASSPPSTPANYGYTF
TRBV23-1	TRBD1	17	-	TRBJ2-7	TGCGCCAGCAGTCAAGTGGGACAGGGGGTTCCCTCCTACGAGCAGTACTTC	CASSQVGQGVPSYEQYF
TRBV19	TRBD1	15	-	TRBJ2-3	TGTGCCAGTAGTACCGGGACAGGGAAAACAGATACGCAGTATTTT	CASSTGTGKTDTQYF
TRBV28	-	15	-	TRBJ2-7	TGTGCCAGCAGTTTAGCGGGCCTCAGCTCCTACGAGCAGTACTTC	CASSLAGLSSYEQYF
TRBV18	-	15	-	TRBJ2-1	TGTGCCAGCTCTCCGACTGCAGACGGCTACAATGAGCAGTTCTTC	CASSPTADGYNEQFF
TRBV19	-	14	-	TRBJ1-6	TGTGCCAGTAGTACGGGACCGACGAATTCACCCCTCCACTTT	CASSTGPTNSPLHF
TRBV11-2	-	18	-	TRBJ1-6	TGTGCCAGCAGCTCAAAACGGGACAACGTGAACCTTAATTCACCCCTCCACTTT	CASSSKRDNVNLNSPLHF
TRBV7-7	-	15	-	TRBJ2-1	TGTGCTAGCAGCCCCCAGCCGTACGGGTACAATGAGCAGTTCTTC	CASSPQPYGYNEQFF
TRBV9	-	16	-	TRBJ2-7	TGTGCCAGCAGCGACATCCAGACTAGCTCCACAGGGGAGCAGTACTTC	CASSDIQTSSTGEQYF
TRBV7-9	-	14	-	TRBJ1-3	TGTGCCAGCAGCCCCACCCTCTCTGGAAACACCATATATTTT	CASSPTLSGNTIYF
TRBV7-2	-	13	-	TRBJ2-7	TGTGCCAGCAGCTTGAACAGGGGAGGCGAGCAGTACTTC	CASSLNRGGEQYF
TRBV29-1	TRBD2	13	-	TRBJ2-5	TGCAGCGTTGCGTTCGGGGGGAAAGAGACCCAGTACTTC	CSVAFGGKETQYF
TRBV10-3	-	17	-	TRBJ2-6	TGTGCCATCAGAGAACAGGGAGCGAGGGATGGGGCCAACGTCCTGACTTTC	CAIREQGARDGANVLTF
TRBV7-9	-	15	few	TRBJ1-5	TGTGCCAGCAGCTTAGCCTCCTCCGGCAGCCAGCCCCAGCATTTT	CASSLASSGSQPQHF
TRBV2	-	14	-	TRBJ2-5	TGTGCCAGCAGTGTGGAGCGGATCCAAGAGACCCAGTACTTC	CASSVERIQETQYF
TRBV7-2	TRBD2	16	-	TRBJ2-1	TGTGCCAGCAGCTTAGCGTTCGGGGGGGGTCGAAATGAGCAGTTCTTC	CASSLAFGGGRNEQFF
TRBV19	TRBD2	16	-	TRBJ2-7	TGTGCCAGTAGCCACCGGACTAGCGGGAGTATATACGAGCAGTACTTC	CASSHRTSGSIYEQYF
TRBV11-2	TRBD2	16	once	TRBJ2-1	TGTGCCAGCAGCTTAAATAGCGGGAGGAATGCCAATGAGCAGTTCTTC	CASSLNSGRNANEQFF